Listed below are T cell receptor beta chains from one sample, sequenced in a study of shared clonotypes between healthy human individuals. Sequencing was performed with immunoSEQ multiplex PCR; in TCRdb, only in-frame clones are kept and a portion is missing. The profile shows hundreds of thousands of clones, 92% of them singletons. Material: naive CD8+ T cells sorted from blood. The receptors derive from a man aged 25 to 40 in good health. Each CDR3 is given with its conserved first and last residue. The D gene is left open where the match is weak. Expanded clones get a size class; other rows say once, few or many, or leave the size out.

v_gene,j_gene,abundance,d_gene,CDR3nt,CDR3aa
TRBV11-2,TRBJ2-7,NA,TRBD2,TGTGCCAGCAGGCGGACTAGCGGGAGTCTCTACGAGCAGTACTTC,CASRRTSGSLYEQYF
TRBV11-2,TRBJ2-3,NA,TRBD1,TGTGCCAGCAGCTTACCTATCGACAGGGCCGAAGATACGCAGTATTTT,CASSLPIDRAEDTQYF
TRBV4-3,TRBJ2-7,NA,NA,TGCGCCAGCAGCCAAGCTCCCTCGGGGCCCGCCGAGCAGTACTTC,CASSQAPSGPAEQYF
TRBV14,TRBJ2-5,NA,NA,TGTGCCAGCAGCCAAGATCTGGGGATTCCAGAGACCCAGTACTTC,CASSQDLGIPETQYF
TRBV18,TRBJ1-2,NA,TRBD1,TGTGCCAGCTCACCCGCCGGGACAGATATAACTAACTATGGCTACACCTTC,CASSPAGTDITNYGYTF
TRBV7-6,TRBJ2-1,once,NA,TGTGCCAGCAGCTTAGAAGCGTTGGGTCGTAATGAGCAGTTCTTC,CASSLEALGRNEQFF
TRBV5-5,TRBJ2-1,NA,TRBD1,TGTGCCAGCAGCTTGTGGCAGGGGGTTTACAATGAGCAGTTCTTC,CASSLWQGVYNEQFF
TRBV5-1,TRBJ2-1,NA,NA,TGCGCCAGCAGCTTGGCGCGGGCGTCCTACAATGAGCAGTTCTTC,CASSLARASYNEQFF
TRBV5-1,TRBJ2-7,once,TRBD1,TGCGCCAGCCGCGAGGCCCGGGGACAGAACTACGAGCAGTACTTC,CASREARGQNYEQYF
TRBV28,TRBJ2-1,NA,NA,TGTGCCAGCGGCGGACAACCTCCCTCCTACAATGAGCAGTTCTTC,CASGGQPPSYNEQFF
TRBV19,TRBJ1-4,NA,NA,TGTGCCAGTAGTCACACTACCGACCCGGGAGAGGAAAAACTGTTTTTT,CASSHTTDPGEEKLFF
TRBV15,TRBJ2-7,NA,TRBD1,TGTGCCACCAGCAGCCGGGACAGGGTGTCCTACGAGCAGTACTTC,CATSSRDRVSYEQYF